This entry describes one T cell receptor beta chain. Its matching antigen is unknown. The PCR made use of 60 Vbeta and 13 Jbeta primers. Method: immunoSEQ multiplex PCR; TCRdb's copy keeps in-frame clones and lacks some. The sample data list approximately 140,000 clones. The sample comes from a study of cytomegalovirus exposure and HLA in healthy donors. This CDR3 has 13 residues. Germline lookup yields CDR1 SGHRS and CDR2 YFSETQ. V was pared by 4 bases and J by 9 bases, with 4 bases of the junction left unmatched. Findings and limits, study-wide: Further analysis, carried out later, found HLA-associated TCR beta chains more clonally expanded than equally common other chains. Sequencing artifact likely explains a cluster of highly shared sequence variants.

This chain uses TRBV5-1 with TRBJ1-1; 12 bases fit TRBD1. The sequence was obtained from a woman aged 40-49 years in good health and CMV-seronegative. Sequencing was performed on PBMCs. The CDR3 DNA is TGCGCCAGCAGCGCCGGGACAGGGGGCCAAGCTTTCTTT. Translated, it gives CASSAGTGGQAFF.